The clone carrying this T cell receptor (beta chain) has ten or more counts. The entry originates in a study of shared clonotypes between healthy human individuals. This CDR3 contains 13 residues. V lost 3 bases to trimming and J lost 5 bases; unmatched junction nucleotides: 3. Germline-derived CDR1 and CDR2 are SEHNR and FQNEAQ (reference sequence). Only in-frame clones appear in the TCRdb table, and some are missing; sequencing was by immunoSEQ multiplex PCR. Among roughly 1 million clones, 65% to 75% were seen once, and the ten largest hold approximately 1.5%. The chain carries TRBV7-9 and TRBJ1-1, with 7 nucleotides matching TRBD1. This receptor was identified in a man aged 18 to 30 in good health. Sequencing used memory CD4+ T cells sorted from blood. As to subset: CD45RA-negative fraction. The CDR3 DNA follows: TGTGCCAGCAGCTTCGGGACAGAGACTGAAGCTTTCTTT. Translated, it gives CASSFGTETEAFF.